The 15 T cell receptor beta chains reported below all come from one sample, sequenced in a study of control samples from healthy donors and cancer patients (dated by TCRdb to the early 2020s). Libraries came from the immunoSEQ multiplex PCR assay. Not all clones reach the TCRdb copy of this immuneACCESS table, which keeps in-frame sequences only. Checked studies attribute under half of the gap to unresolved V genes and leave the rest unexplained. This sample is represented by approximately 140,000 clones; roughly 89% of them were singletons. Around 11% of the sample goes to the ten largest clones. Sequences were obtained from blood. The source is a man aged 25-45 years in good health.

The chain has TRBV30 and TRBJ2-2; D not resolved. The V end was cut by 4 bases, the J end by 1 base, with 10 bases between. Germline CDR1 and CDR2: GTSNPN and SVGIG (reference sequence). The CDR3 is made up of 14 amino acids. Written as DNA, the CDR3 is TGTGCCTGGACTTCGCGGAAGAACACCGGGGAGCTGTTTTTT. This encodes CAWTSRKNTGELFF.

J is TRBJ2-7 and V is TRBV11-2; TRBD1 agrees at 7 bases. This CDR3 is built from 12 residues. Trimming removed 6 bases from V and 6 bases from J; junction bases left unmatched: 5. Per germline, CDR1 SGHAT and CDR2 FQNNGV. DNA of the CDR3: TGTGCCAGCAGGTTCACAGGGGCCGAGCAGTACTTC. Its translation: CASRFTGAEQYF.

The genes are TRBV3-1 (or the pseudogene TRBV3-2) and TRBJ2-7; 8 bases map to TRBD1. The germline gives CDR1 LGHDT, CDR2 YNNKEL (reference sequence). The junction had 5 bases not matched to a gene; V was cut back by 0 bases and J by 4 bases. This CDR3 spans 15 amino acids. The CDR3 loop is CASSQEPGGRYEQYF. The CDR3 DNA sequence: TGTGCCAGCAGCCAAGAGCCAGGGGGCCGGTACGAGCAGTACTTC.

This rearrangement joins TRBV19 to TRBJ1-2, with D maybe TRBD1 (6 bases). The length of the CDR3 is 14 residues. Trimming took off 0 bases at V and 4 bases at J, with 9 bases between the two ends. The germline V gene encodes CDR1 LNHDA and CDR2 SQIVND (reference sequence). CDR3 region: CASSIEQGAYGYTF. The CDR3 nucleotides read TGTGCCAGTAGTATAGAACAGGGAGCCTATGGCTACACCTTC.

This clone was recorded a few times. The chain uses TRBV28 and TRBJ1-3; tentative D call: TRBD1 (5 bases). Trimming took off 3 bases at V and 4 bases at J, with 16 bases between the two ends. Germline CDR1 MDHEN, CDR2 SYDVKM. The CDR3 consists of 16 residues. DNA of the CDR3: TGTGCCAGCAGTTTTCGTGGGGGAGTTCGCGGAAACACCATATATTTT. It yields the protein CASSFRGGVRGNTIYF.

This clone was observed a single time. The rearrangement joins TRBV3-1 (or the pseudogene TRBV3-2) to TRBJ1-6, with D possibly matching TRBD1 (5 bases). Germline-derived CDR1 and CDR2 are LGHDT and YNNKEL (reference sequence). This CDR3 comprises 16 residues. V was clipped by 2 bases and J by 1 base, with 9 bases between them. This CDR3 is CASSQREGSYNSPLHF. In DNA, the CDR3 is TGTGCCAGCAGCCAAAGGGAGGGGTCCTATAATTCACCCCTCCACTTT.

The chain employs TRBV6-2 or TRBV6-3 and TRBJ2-1, with TRBD2 identical over 9 bases. CDR1 is MNHEY and CDR2 is SVGEGT in the germline V gene. The CDR3 is made up of 16 amino acids. Trimming took 1 base from V and 8 from J; bases not matched to a gene: 9. This chain's CDR3 is CASSYFAGGPLDEQFF. The CDR3 DNA follows: TGTGCCAGCAGTTACTTCGCGGGAGGGCCTCTGGATGAGCAGTTCTTC.

Note on this clone: This same CDR3 is encoded by further DNA sequences in the sample. The rearrangement links TRBV19 to TRBJ2-2; D remains ambiguous. Trimming took 3 bases from V and 2 from J, leaving 4 bases between them. The CDR3 extends over 13 amino acids. CDR1 and CDR2 from the germline V gene are LNHDA and SQIVND (reference sequence). CDR3 region: CASSILNTGELFF. The CDR3 region has the DNA TGTGCCAGTAGTATCCTCAACACCGGGGAGCTGTTTTTT.

The chain joins TRBV9 to TRBJ1-6; D gene unclear. Trimming took off 0 bases at V and 6 bases at J, with 7 bases between the two ends. The CDR3 length is 14 residues. CDR1 and CDR2 from the germline V gene are SGDLS and YYNGEE. The CDR3 sequence: CASSVAPSNSPLHF. For the CDR3, the DNA is TGTGCCAGCAGCGTAGCCCCGTCTAATTCACCCCTCCACTTT. Drawing the rest from reference TRBV9 and TRBJ1-6, the complete variable domain is DSGVTQTPKHLITATGQRVTLRCSPRSGDLSVYWYQQSLDQGLQFLIQYYNGEERAKGNILERFSAQQFPDLHSELNLSSLELGDSALYFCASSVAPSNSPLHFGNGTRLTVT.

The table lists this clone with a count of one. The chain carries TRBV4-1 and TRBJ1-5, with 7 bases that match TRBD1. Trimming took 2 bases from V and 4 from J; bases not matched to a gene: 14. Germline CDR1 MGHRA, CDR2 YSYEKL. The CDR3 totals 18 residues. The chain's CDR3 is CASSQYTRGTRGNQPQHF. The CDR3 DNA follows: TGCGCCAGCAGCCAATACACCCGCGGTACCAGGGGGAATCAGCCCCAGCATTTT.

The chain uses TRBV4-3 and TRBJ2-1; D is unresolved. V was cut by 0 bases and J by 13 bases, with 10 bases left in between. The CDR3 runs 12 residues. CDR1 is LGHNA, CDR2 YSLEER, per germline. As DNA, the CDR3 is TGCGCCAGCAGCCAAGATCCGGCTTTTCAGTTCTTC. This gives the protein CASSQDPAFQFF.

The CDR3 region has the DNA TGTGCCAGTAGTATTATGGATGCAGATACGCAGTATTTT. It translates to CASSIMDADTQYF. The rearrangement uses TRBV19 and TRBJ2-3; D not resolved. CDR3 size: 13 residues. With 3 bases removed from V and 4 bases from J, the gap between germline ends came to 8 bases. The germline gives CDR1 LNHDA, CDR2 SQIVND (reference sequence).

This sequence joins TRBV2 and TRBJ2-2; D possibly corresponds to TRBD2 (6 bases). V was pared by 6 bases and J by 0 bases, with 8 bases between. Germline V gene sequence: CDR1 SNHLY, CDR2 FYNNEI. The CDR3 is 14 amino acids. The DNA for the CDR3 is TGTGCCAGCAGGGAGGGAACGAACACCGGGGAGCTGTTTTTT. Amino acids: CASREGTNTGELFF. Based on the CDR3 plus reference TRBV2 and TRBJ2-2, the full variable domain is EPEVTQTPSHQVTQMGQEVILRCVPISNHLYFYWYRQILGQKVEFLVSFYNNEISEKSEIFDDQFSVERPDGSNFTLKIRSTKLEDSAMYFCASREGTNTGELFFGEGSRLTVL.

The chain recombines TRBV19 with TRBJ2-3, with D tentatively TRBD1 (6 bases). V lost 4 bases, J lost 2 bases, and 13 bases lay in between. The CDR3 sequence is 15 residues long. Germline-derived CDR1 and CDR2 are LNHDA and SQIVND (reference sequence). The CDR3 here is CASSTSDRSTDTQYF. CDR3 sequence (DNA): TGTGCCAGTAGTACATCGGACAGATCCACAGATACGCAGTATTTT. The full variable domain, with the rest looked up from reference TRBV19 and TRBJ2-3, is DGGITQSPKYLFRKEGQNVTLSCEQNLNHDAMYWYRQDPGQGLRLIYYSQIVNDFQKGDIAEGYSVSREKKESFPLTVTSAQKNPTAFYLCASSTSDRSTDTQYFGPGTRLTVL.

The chain is built from TRBV18 and TRBJ2-6; maybe TRBD1 (6 bases). With 2 bases removed from V and 2 bases from J, the gap between germline ends came to 19 bases. The CDR3 extends over 19 amino acids. The V gene's germline CDR1 is KGHSH and CDR2 LQKENI. The CDR3, as DNA: TGTGCCAGCTCACCATTTTTGGGACAAGTGACTCCTGGGGCCAACGTCCTGACTTTC. The encoded protein is CASSPFLGQVTPGANVLTF.